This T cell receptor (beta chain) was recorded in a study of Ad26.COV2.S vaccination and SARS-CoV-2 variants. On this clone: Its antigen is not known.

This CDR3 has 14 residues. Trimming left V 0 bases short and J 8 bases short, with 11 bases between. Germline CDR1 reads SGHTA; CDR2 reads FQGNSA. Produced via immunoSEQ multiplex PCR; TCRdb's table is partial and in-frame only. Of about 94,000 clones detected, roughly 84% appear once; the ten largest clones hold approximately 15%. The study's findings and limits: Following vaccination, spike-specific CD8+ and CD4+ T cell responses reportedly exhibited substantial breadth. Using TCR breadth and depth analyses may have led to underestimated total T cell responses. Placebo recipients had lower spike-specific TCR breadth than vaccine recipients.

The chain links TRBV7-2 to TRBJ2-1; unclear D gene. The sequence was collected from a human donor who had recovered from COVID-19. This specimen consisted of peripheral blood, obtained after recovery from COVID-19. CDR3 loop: CASSLAFSGHEQFF. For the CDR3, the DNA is TGTGCCAGCAGCTTAGCCTTTTCCGGCCATGAGCAGTTCTTC. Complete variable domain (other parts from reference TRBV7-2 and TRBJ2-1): GAGVSQSPSNKVTEKGKDVELRCDPISGHTALYWYRQSLGQGLEFLIYFQGNSAPDKSGLPSDRFSAERTGGSVSTLTIQRTQQEDSAVYLCASSLAFSGHEQFFGPGTRLTVL.